Sequencing of this TCR beta chain was carried out in a study of T-cell reconstitution after alpha-beta-depleted transplantation in children. The TCRbeta library was prepared with unique molecular identifiers. MiXCR, run by TCRdb on the PCR reads, gives a single entry per CDR3 protein. The sample holds some 590,000 distinct CDR3 sequences, roughly a tenth seen once. The CDR3 spans 17 residues. Germline assignment: CDR1 LGHDT and CDR2 YNNKEL (reference sequence). V was trimmed by 0 bases and J by 3 bases, leaving 17 bases between them. The clonotype originates from a human donor who donated a stem cell graft to a child with acute myeloid leukemia. The V gene is TRBV3-1, the J gene TRBJ1-1, with a tentative D call TRBD1 (5 bases). The sample consisted of PBMCs from the stem cell graft donor, taken from the stem cell graft. CDR3 loop: CASSQDRTGRRDTEAFF. Written as DNA, the CDR3 is TGTGCCAGCAGCCAAGATCGAACGGGGCGCAGGGACACTGAAGCTTTCTTT.